This T cell receptor (beta chain) originates from a study of T cell repertoires in cytomegalovirus infection. V shed 3 bases, J shed 11 bases, and the junction held 11 bases outside the gene matches. The germline V gene encodes CDR1 SGHAT and CDR2 FQNNGV. CDR3 size: 14 residues. TCRdb used MiXCR to reprocess the reads, holding one entry per CDR3 protein. The data hold fewer than 1,000,000 distinct CDR3 sequences, with about a third observed a single time. Of note for this clonotype: Its matching antigen is unknown.

The input for sequencing was cultured CD8+ T cells from PBMCs, taken from culture after CMV antigen stimulation. V is TRBV11-2 and J is TRBJ1-1, with TRBD1 matching 8 bases. This clonotype was sampled from a human donor in good health (CMV status not recorded). Some clones in this sample may be carry-over from other donors' samples. The CDR3 DNA reads TGTGCCAGCAGCTTTAGCTCAGGACAGGGATGGGCTTTCTTT. Translating gives CASSFSSGQGWAFF.